These 32 T cell receptor beta chains share one sample of origin, sequenced in a study of post-analysis software for immune sequencing data (dated by TCRdb to the mid-2010s). Beyond this particular receptor, the publication reports: Roughly 5 TRBV segments, including TRBV5-6, TRBV5-1 and TRBV20-1, were significantly more frequent in patients than controls.

What these receptors recognize is not known. Libraries were made using PCR. The run used an Illumina HiSeq 2500. To reduce PCR and sequencing biases, unique molecular identifiers were incorporated into the TCR beta cDNA libraries. TCRdb handled the public reads itself, with Q25 trimming in fastp and clone calling in MiXCR, and kept productive beta chains. Entries are consolidated by CDR3 protein sequence, retaining the most common genes and DNA. Within this sample are roughly 800,000 distinct CDR3 sequences, with around 46% of them counted one time only. The ten largest clones take up roughly 4.4% of the sample. The sample consisted of blood. These receptors were taken from a girl between 5 and 17 years old with multiple sclerosis.

This clonotype was observed a few times. The genes are TRBV5-1 and TRBJ2-7; tentatively, D is TRBD1 or TRBD2 (5 bases each). From germline, CDR1 is SGHRS and CDR2 YFSETQ. The germline V and J ends were trimmed by 6 bases and 0 bases, with 13 bases remaining between them. The CDR3 contains 14 residues. For the CDR3, the DNA is TGCGCCAGCAAACTCGGGACGGTCTCCTACGAGCAGTACTTC. It is translated as CASKLGTVSYEQYF.

The gene calls are TRBV12-3 or TRBV12-4 and TRBJ1-2; D may be TRBD1 (5 bases). The CDR3 length is 13 residues. V lost 6 bases to trimming and J lost 7 bases, with 15 bases between them. This chain's CDR3 is CASSRGSSVGYTF. The DNA of the CDR3 is TGTGCCAGCAGCCGGGGGTCATCGGTTGGCTACACCTTC.

This sequence joins TRBV5-1 and TRBJ1-2, with D possibly TRBD1 on 5 matching bases. Trimming pared 4 bases from V and 6 bases from J, leaving 16 bases between. CDR3 length equals 14 residues. Germline values: CDR1 SGHRS, CDR2 YFSETQ. CDR3 nucleotides: TGCGCCAGCAGCCACGGACCGCCGGGGGATGGCTACACCTTC. It is translated as CASSHGPPGDGYTF.

This clonotype was counted a few times. The rearrangement uses TRBV7-3 and TRBJ2-7; TRBD2 might be the D (6 bases). The CDR3 length is 16 residues. Germline CDR1 is SGHTA and CDR2 is FQGTGA. V was shortened by 1 base and J by 6 bases, with 19 bases between the two germline ends. CDR3 DNA sequence: TGTGCCAGCAGCTTAAGGGGGGATCCTCCGTTTGTCGAGCAGTACTTC. Its protein product is CASSLRGDPPFVEQYF.

V and J are TRBV5-1 and TRBJ2-7, with 9 bases aligning to TRBD2. V lost 2 bases and J lost 2; bases outside the gene matches: 5. Germline V lookup: CDR1 SGHRS, CDR2 YFSETQ. This CDR3 has 15 residues. CDR3 in amino acids: CASSFLAGVTYEQYF. CDR3 DNA sequence: TGCGCCAGCAGCTTTTTAGCGGGAGTCACCTACGAGCAGTACTTC.

CDR3 DNA sequence: TGTGCCAGCAGCTTGATGGGGCCCTACAATGAGCAGTTCTTC. Its protein is CASSLMGPYNEQFF. J is TRBJ2-1 and V is TRBV5-5; D is perhaps TRBD1 (5 bases). Germline V gives CDR1 SGHKS, CDR2 YYEKEE (reference sequence). V was clipped by 1 base and J by 2 bases, with 7 bases between them. The CDR3 consists of 14 residues.

This clonotype occurred a few times. The V and J genes are TRBV6-2 or TRBV6-3 and TRBJ2-7; 7 positions match TRBD2. Looked up from germline, CDR1 is MNHEY and CDR2 is SVGEGT. The CDR3 is 14 residues long. The V segment lost 5 bases and the J segment 4 bases; nucleotides outside the gene matches: 8. CDR3 in amino acids: CASSKGDYGYEQYF. The CDR3 bases are TGTGCCAGCAGTAAAGGGGACTACGGATACGAGCAGTACTTC.

This clonotype is deemed medium-sized. The rearrangement links TRBV13 to TRBJ2-5; D is unresolved. The V end was cut by 2 bases, the J end by 0 bases, with 4 bases between. Germline assignment: CDR1 PRHDT and CDR2 FYEKMQ (reference sequence). The CDR3 is made up of 13 amino acids. The CDR3 nucleotides read TGTGCCAGCAGCTTATACAACCAAGAGACCCAGTACTTC. Translation: CASSLYNQETQYF.

The rearrangement uses TRBV12-3 or TRBV12-4 and TRBJ2-7; TRBD2 aligns across 8 bases. After removal of 2 bases from V and 4 bases from J, the junction contained 7 bases not matched to a gene. This CDR3 comprises 15 residues. The CDR3 coding sequence is TGTGCCAGCAGTTTATTCACGGGAGGGACATACGAGCAGTACTTC. Amino acid sequence: CASSLFTGGTYEQYF.

This rearrangement joins TRBV20-1 to TRBJ2-7; possibly TRBD1 for D (6 bases). Germline CDR1 is DFQATT and CDR2 is SNEGSKA (reference sequence). There are 14 residues in the CDR3. The CDR3 loop reads CSAHIGQQSYEQYF. In DNA form, the CDR3 reads TGCAGCGCTCACATAGGACAGCAATCCTACGAGCAGTACTTC.

The chain carries TRBV28 and TRBJ1-4; D remains ambiguous. The CDR3 contains 15 residues. Trimming took off 6 bases at V and 1 base at J, with 12 bases between the two ends. The germline V gene encodes CDR1 MDHEN and CDR2 SYDVKM. The CDR3 is CASRSWVETNEKLFF. Written as DNA, the CDR3 is TGTGCCAGCAGGTCCTGGGTGGAAACTAATGAAAAACTGTTTTTT.

The gene calls are TRBV18 and TRBJ2-3, with a weak D call TRBD2 (6 bases). Germline V gene lookup returns CDR1 KGHSH and CDR2 LQKENI. There are 17 residues in the CDR3. The ends were cut back, 0 bases at V and 6 bases at J, with 19 bases in the middle. The CDR3 region is CASSPPFGRAEGDTQYF. The CDR3 nucleotides are TGTGCCAGCTCACCACCGTTCGGGAGAGCGGAGGGGGATACGCAGTATTTT.

This clonotype was detected a few times. The junction does not match germline at one end; this may be a read error. The chain combines TRBV7-7 with TRBJ2-2; a weak D match, TRBD1 (6 bases). Per the germline V gene, CDR1 is SSHAT and CDR2 is FNYEAQ (reference sequence). This CDR3 region has 18 residues. The CDR3 sequence: CASSSLATGPPNTGELFF. The CDR3, as DNA: TGTGCTAGCAGCTCCTTAGCGACAGGACCACCGAACACCGGGGAGCTGTTTTTT.

The chain recombines TRBV4-1 with TRBJ1-5, with D uncertain. Per the germline V gene, CDR1 is MGHRA and CDR2 is YSYEKL. V lost 1 base, J lost 5 bases, and 6 bases lay in between. This CDR3 region has 13 residues. Here the CDR3 reads CASSQGSDQPQHF. CDR3 sequence (DNA): TGCGCCAGCAGCCAAGGGAGTGATCAGCCCCAGCATTTT.

The V call is TRBV20-1, the J call TRBJ2-1; TRBD2 is a possible D gene (7 bases). V shed 5 bases and J shed 6 bases, with 20 bases lying between them. Per the germline V gene, CDR1 is DFQATT and CDR2 is SNEGSKA (reference sequence). CDR3 size: 15 residues. DNA for the CDR3: TGCAGTGCTGGAGTCCTCAGCGGGACATTCAATGAGCAGTTCTTC. Its translation is CSAGVLSGTFNEQFF.

This clonotype was picked up a small number of times. V gene TRBV15 combines with J gene TRBJ2-1; D gene uncertain. Germline-derived CDR1 and CDR2 are LNHNV and YYDKDF (reference sequence). There are 14 residues in the CDR3. V shed 7 bases and J shed 3 bases, with 13 bases lying between them. In nucleotides, the CDR3 is TGTGCCACCAAAAAGGGCCGGAACTACAATGAGCAGTTCTTC. Translated: CATKKGRNYNEQFF.

This clonotype has only a few counts. The DNA of the CDR3 is TGTGCCAGCAGCTTGGGAGGGTTTAGCAATCAGCCCCAGCATTTT. It is translated as CASSLGGFSNQPQHF. J is TRBJ1-5 and V is TRBV5-6, with no clear D. The V end lost 0 bases, the J end lost 0 bases, and 7 bases lay between the germline ends. Looked up from germline, CDR1 is SGHDT and CDR2 is YYEEEE. The CDR3 has 15 amino acids.

This clonotype turned up a few times. The junction departs from germline at one end; a sequencing error may be responsible. The J gene is TRBJ2-7, the V gene TRBV29-1; D perhaps matches TRBD1 (5 bases). This CDR3 spans 12 amino acids. The germline V gene encodes CDR1 SQVTM and CDR2 ANQGSEA. CDR3 amino acids: CSVSTDSYEQYF. CDR3 nucleotides: TGCAGCGTTAGTACTGACAGCTACGAACAGTACTTC.

This clonotype was detected only a few times. The V gene is TRBV5-1, the J gene TRBJ2-3; 7 bases are shared with TRBD2. The germline V gene has CDR1 SGHRS and CDR2 YFSETQ. After removal of 2 bases from V and 3 bases from J, the junction contained 3 bases not matched to a gene. The CDR3 is 14 amino acids. CDR3 sequence: CASSFAGVTDTQYF. As DNA, the CDR3 is TGCGCCAGCAGCTTCGCGGGAGTGACAGATACGCAGTATTTT.

The V call is TRBV9, the J call TRBJ2-7; TRBD2 matches at 10 bases. This CDR3 is 14 amino acids long. Per germline, CDR1 SGDLS and CDR2 YYNGEE. The J segment lost 9 bases and the V segment lost 0 bases, leaving 6 bases of the junction unmatched. The CDR3 loop is CASSVGGTSAGQYF. The CDR3 bases are TGTGCCAGCAGCGTAGGTGGGACTAGCGCGGGGCAGTACTTC.

The chain is built from TRBV20-1 and TRBJ2-6; D remains ambiguous. The CDR3 covers 14 residues. V shed 4 bases and J shed 0 bases, with 7 bases lying between them. Germline CDR1 and CDR2: DFQATT and SNEGSKA (reference sequence). The CDR3 loop is CSAMGLSGANVLTF. The CDR3 nucleotides read TGCAGTGCTATGGGCCTCTCTGGGGCCAACGTCCTGACTTTC.

The V gene is TRBV28, the J gene TRBJ2-1, with no clear D. This CDR3 has 11 residues. CDR1 and CDR2 (germline): MDHEN, SYDVKM. Trimming took off 5 bases at V and 8 bases at J, with 7 bases between the two ends. The CDR3 DNA sequence: TGTGCCAGCAGTCGTAGGTATGAGCAGTTCTTC. Translated: CASSRRYEQFF.

This clonotype came up a few times. CDR3 sequence: CASSRQSGYTF. In DNA, the CDR3 is TGTGCCAGCAGCCGACAGAGTGGCTACACCTTC. J is TRBJ1-2 and V is TRBV7-9; a weak D match, TRBD1 (5 bases). This CDR3 is built from 11 residues. Deletions cut 5 bases from V and 7 bases from J, with 8 bases between. Germline values: CDR1 SEHNR, CDR2 FQNEAQ (reference sequence). Full variable domain (missing parts from reference TRBV7-9 and TRBJ1-2): DTGVSQNPRHKITKRGQNVTFRCDPISEHNRLYWYRQTLGQGPEFLTYFQNEAQLEKSRLLSDRFSAERPKGSFSTLEIQRTEQGDSAMYLCASSRQSGYTFGSGTRLTVV.

CDR3 nucleotide sequence: TGTGCCACCAGCAGAGACGGCGGAGAAGGCTACAATGAGCAGTTCTTC. It specifies CATSRDGGEGYNEQFF. The chain carries TRBV15 and TRBJ2-1; D gene unclear. V lost 0 bases and J 3 bases, leaving 12 bases between the germline ends. This CDR3 is 16 amino acids long. Germline loops: CDR1 LNHNV, CDR2 YYDKDF (reference sequence).

This clonotype came up once. A read error may account for a junction end that differs from germline. The chain couples TRBV20-1 to TRBJ2-4; 8 bases are shared with TRBD2. The CDR3 extends over 12 amino acids. Germline CDR1 and CDR2: DFQATT and SNEGSKA (reference sequence). CDR3 DNA sequence: TGCAGGGCTAGAGTTCTAGCGGGTGAGCAGTACTTC. Its translation: CRARVLAGEQYF.

This chain connects TRBV20-1 to TRBJ2-5; D possibly corresponds to TRBD1 (5 bases). From germline, CDR1 is DFQATT and CDR2 SNEGSKA (reference sequence). This CDR3 is built from 13 residues. V was trimmed by 1 base and J by 2 bases, leaving 8 bases between them. The CDR3 DNA is TGCAGTGCTAGAGGGGGCAGGCAAGAGACCCAGTACTTC. It translates to CSARGGRQETQYF.

A few counts support this clonotype. The rearrangement joins TRBV29-1 to TRBJ2-7, with D perhaps matching TRBD2 (5 bases). Germline lookup yields CDR1 SQVTM and CDR2 ANQGSEA. V was shortened by 4 bases and J by 2 bases, with 6 bases between the two germline ends. CDR3 size: 11 residues. CDR3 nucleotides: TGCAGCGTTGTCGGGGCCTACGAGCAGTACTTC. It specifies CSVVGAYEQYF.

V and J are TRBV6-1 and TRBJ2-3, with a tentative D call TRBD2 (5 bases). CDR1 is MNHNS, CDR2 SASEGT, per germline. The CDR3 sequence is 16 residues long. V was shortened by 2 bases and J by 5 bases, with 17 bases between the two germline ends. The CDR3 nucleotides are TGTGCCAGCAGTGAAATGCGGGTAATCACACGAGATACGCAGTATTTT. Residues: CASSEMRVITRDTQYF.

This sequence joins TRBV29-1 and TRBJ1-2; the D gene is possibly TRBD1 (6 bases). The CDR3 length is 15 residues. V was cut by 4 bases and J by 9 bases, with 24 bases left in between. Germline V gives CDR1 SQVTM, CDR2 ANQGSEA. The DNA of the CDR3 is TGCAGCGTTGGGGGCTCCGGGACACGCATTGGAAGCTACACCTTC. Protein: CSVGGSGTRIGSYTF. Drawing the rest from reference TRBV29-1 and TRBJ1-2, the complete variable domain is SAVISQKPSRDICQRGTSLTIQCQVDSQVTMMFWYRQQPGQSLTLIATANQGSEATYESGFVIDKFPISRPNLTFSTLTVSNMSPEDSSIYLCSVGGSGTRIGSYTFGSGTRLTVV.

The CDR3 spells CSASGESSYEQYF. CDR3 sequence (DNA): TGCAGTGCTAGCGGGGAGAGCTCCTACGAGCAGTACTTC. This chain links TRBV20-1 with TRBJ2-7, with D tentatively TRBD2 (5 bases). CDR3 length: 13 amino acids. Trimming pared 3 bases from V and 0 bases from J, leaving 9 bases between. Germline CDR1 reads DFQATT; CDR2 reads SNEGSKA (reference sequence).

The sample holds a few counts of this clonotype. The junction differs from germline at one of its ends, possibly a read error. The chain recombines TRBV29-1 with TRBJ1-2; no firm D call. There are 12 residues in the CDR3. The germline V gene encodes CDR1 SQVTM and CDR2 ANQGSEA. CDR3 DNA sequence: TGCAGCGTTCAAGACGGATACTATGGCTACACCTTC. Protein sequence: CSVQDGYYGYTF.

The chain is built from TRBV28 and TRBJ2-1, with a tentative D call TRBD1 (6 bases). Trimming stripped 5 bases from V and 1 base from J, with 15 bases between. The CDR3 spans 16 residues. The germline V gene encodes CDR1 MDHEN and CDR2 SYDVKM. For the CDR3, the DNA is TGTGCCAGCAGTCGAGGGGGAATGGGGTCCTACAATGAGCAGTTCTTC. Translating gives CASSRGGMGSYNEQFF.